What follows are 18 T cell receptor beta chains derived from one specimen sequenced in a study of shared clonotypes between healthy human individuals. Measured with immunoSEQ multiplex PCR; TCRdb has only the in-frame clones, and not every one. Of about 730,000 clones listed, approximately 72% were seen once; the top ten hold 1.8%. What was sequenced was memory CD4+ T cells sorted from blood. The subset was: CD45RA-negative fraction. These receptors originate from a woman aged 30 to 39 in good health.

The rearrangement uses TRBV28 and TRBJ1-3; the D is unclear. Germline lookup yields CDR1 MDHEN and CDR2 SYDVKM. CDR3 length equals 13 residues. With 4 bases removed from V and 0 bases from J, the gap between germline ends came to 4 bases. Here the CDR3 DNA reads TGTGCCAGCAGTTGGGACTCTGGAAACACCATATATTTT. It translates to CASSWDSGNTIYF.

The V and J genes are TRBV5-4 and TRBJ2-7, with D perhaps given as TRBD1 or TRBD2 (7 bases each). The germline V gene has CDR1 SGHNT and CDR2 YYREEE (reference sequence). With 5 bases removed from V and 0 bases from J, the gap between germline ends came to 18 bases. CDR3 length: 16 amino acids. The CDR3 spells CASSFRSGTASYEQYF. As DNA, the CDR3 is TGTGCCAGCAGTTTTCGCAGCGGGACAGCCTCCTACGAGCAGTACTTC.

This chain joins TRBV30 and TRBJ1-6, with TRBD1 matching over 9 bases. J gave up 6 bases and V 5 bases, and 8 bases lay outside the gene matches. This CDR3 contains 15 residues. Germline V gene sequence: CDR1 GTSNPN, CDR2 SVGIG (reference sequence). This CDR3 reads CAWHRGGQGNSPLHF. In nucleotides, the CDR3 is TGTGCCTGGCATAGAGGGGGACAGGGTAATTCACCCCTCCACTTT.

This clone was counted only a few times. The chain recombines TRBV21-1 with TRBJ2-4; TRBD2 is the table's D call, not checked against the DNA. TRBV21-1 is described as a pseudogene. The CDR3 contains 18 residues. The DNA for the CDR3 is TGTGCCAGCCTCATGCGTGGACTAGCGGGATGCAAGGAAAACATTCAGTACTTC. Protein sequence: CASLMRGLAGCKENIQYF.

This chain connects TRBV27 to TRBJ2-3; 10 bases match TRBD1. J was trimmed by 5 bases and V by 5 bases; bases with no gene match: 4. CDR3 length: 14 residues. Germline values: CDR1 MNHEY, CDR2 SMNVEV (reference sequence). CDR3 nucleotides: TGTGCCAGCAGTCCGGACAGGGGGAAAGATACGCAGTATTTT. It codes for CASSPDRGKDTQYF.

J is TRBJ2-3 and V is TRBV5-4, with D hard to call. CDR1 is SGHNT, CDR2 YYREEE, per germline (reference sequence). The CDR3 totals 17 residues. Trimming pared 0 bases from V and 0 bases from J, leaving 14 bases between. This chain's CDR3 is CASSLDATTSSTDTQYF. The CDR3 DNA is TGTGCCAGCAGCTTGGATGCGACCACCTCAAGCACAGATACGCAGTATTTT.

V gene TRBV19 combines with J gene TRBJ2-6, with unresolved D. CDR3 length equals 17 residues. CDR1 is LNHDA, CDR2 SQIVND, per germline (reference sequence). V was shortened by 2 bases and J by 0 bases, with 11 bases between the two germline ends. This CDR3 is CASSISPSFSGANVLTF. DNA of the CDR3: TGTGCCAGTAGTATATCCCCGTCATTCTCTGGGGCCAACGTCCTGACTTTC.

This clone was counted only a few times. This rearrangement joins TRBV29-1 to TRBJ2-3; 8 bases agree with TRBD1. The CDR3 is 14 residues long. The V gene end was trimmed by 7 bases and the J gene end by 0 bases; junction bases not matched to a gene: 6. CDR1 is SQVTM and CDR2 is ANQGSEA in the germline V gene. CDR3 in DNA: TGCAGCGGCCGGACAGGGCTAAGCACAGATACGCAGTATTTT. This sequence encodes CSGRTGLSTDTQYF.

The chain couples TRBV6-1 to TRBJ2-3; D gene uncertain. Germline lookup yields CDR1 MNHNS and CDR2 SASEGT. Trimming left V 5 bases short and J 1 base short, with 13 bases between. This CDR3 comprises 15 residues. CDR3 loop: CASSFDISRTDTQYF. CDR3 nucleotides: TGTGCCAGCAGTTTTGACATCTCTCGCACAGATACGCAGTATTTT.

This chain links TRBV5-1 with TRBJ1-5; D not resolved. V lost 1 base and J 0 bases, leaving 11 bases between the germline ends. Germline lookup yields CDR1 SGHRS and CDR2 YFSETQ. The CDR3 covers 16 residues. CDR3: CASSLPAANSNQPQHF. The CDR3, as DNA: TGCGCCAGCAGCTTGCCCGCAGCAAATAGCAATCAGCCCCAGCATTTT.

This clone was observed once. Being one base from a much bigger clone, this may be a read error. The chain joins TRBV6-1 to TRBJ2-7; D is undetermined. The germline V gene has CDR1 MNHNS and CDR2 SASEGT. V lost 4 bases and J lost 0, with 4 bases in between. This CDR3 comprises 12 residues. CDR3 sequence: CASSGNSYEQYF. The CDR3, as DNA: TGTGCCAGCAGTGGGAACTCCTACGAGCAGTACTTC.

The chain joins TRBV6-1 to TRBJ1-4; 7 bases fit TRBD1. Looked up from germline, CDR1 is MNHNS and CDR2 is SASEGT. V was pared by 0 bases and J by 8 bases, with 6 bases of the junction left unmatched. This CDR3 region has 15 residues. The CDR3 nucleotides read TGTGCCAGCAGTGAAGCTGACAGGGTCGAGGAAAAACTGTTTTTT. Translation: CASSEADRVEEKLFF.

The rearrangement joins TRBV11-2 to TRBJ2-7; 8 bases agree with TRBD1. Germline V gene data show CDR1 as SGHAT and CDR2 as FQNNGV. This CDR3 contains 14 residues. With 5 bases clipped from V and 1 base from J, the junction kept 4 bases outside the gene matches. The CDR3 loop is CASSQDRASYEQYF. For the CDR3, the DNA is TGTGCCAGCAGCCAGGACAGGGCATCCTACGAGCAGTACTTC.

The chain has TRBV25-1 and TRBJ2-4; TRBD1 matches 11 bases. The trim removed 3 bases at V and 2 bases at J, leaving 3 bases unmatched. The germline V gene has CDR1 MGHDK and CDR2 SYGVNS. The CDR3 contains 16 residues. CDR3 loop: CASSDGQGASKNIQYF. In DNA form, the CDR3 reads TGTGCCAGCAGTGACGGACAGGGGGCATCCAAAAACATTCAGTACTTC. Looking up the rest from reference TRBV25-1 and TRBJ2-4 gives the full variable domain: EADIYQTPRYLVIGTGKKITLECSQTMGHDKMYWYQQDPGMELHLIHYSYGVNSTEKGDLSSESTVSRIRTEHFPLTLESARPSHTSQYLCASSDGQGASKNIQYFGAGTRLSVL.

The chain joins TRBV18 to TRBJ2-7; D remains ambiguous. Trimming left V 3 bases short and J 5 bases short, with 8 bases between. In germline, CDR1 is KGHSH, CDR2 LQKENI. This CDR3 region has 12 residues. CDR3 protein: CASSPNGNEQYF. CDR3 bases: TGTGCCAGCTCACCGAACGGAAACGAGCAGTACTTC.

V is TRBV5-5 and J is TRBJ1-1; D gene uncertain. The CDR3 sequence is 13 residues long. With 5 bases removed from V and 3 bases from J, the gap between germline ends came to 11 bases. Germline CDR1 is SGHKS and CDR2 is YYEKEE (reference sequence). Here the CDR3 DNA reads TGTGCCAGCAGTTCTCAGGCGGACACTGAAGCTTTCTTT. It translates to CASSSQADTEAFF.

This sequence joins TRBV19 and TRBJ1-6, with unresolved D. The CDR3 has 14 amino acids. CDR1 is LNHDA, CDR2 SQIVND, per germline (reference sequence). With 3 bases removed from V and 7 bases from J, the gap between germline ends came to 10 bases. The CDR3 coding sequence is TGTGCCAGTAGTATGCGGCAAGGAAATTCACCCCTCCACTTT. Protein product: CASSMRQGNSPLHF.

This clone came up once. V usage is TRBV19 and J usage is TRBJ2-2; 7 nucleotides agree with TRBD2. V was pared by 4 bases and J by 6 bases, with 8 bases of the junction left unmatched. The CDR3 loop spans 15 amino acids. Germline V lookup: CDR1 LNHDA, CDR2 SQIVND (reference sequence). CDR3 DNA: TGTGCCAGTAGTACCAGGACTAGATCCCCCGGGGAGCTGTTTTTT. Its translation: CASSTRTRSPGELFF.